This TCR beta chain was sequenced during a study of T cell responses to AZD1222 COVID-19 vaccine. Study results and caveats: Spike-wide vaccine-associated CD4 TCRs dominated at 160-218 and 743-854. Clonal diversity may have been underestimated in mostly white British donors.

The sample holds one count of this clone. Its antigen is currently unknown. TCRdb's table, derived via immunoSEQ multiplex PCR, lists solely in-frame clones and lacks some. The top ten hold approximately 10% of the sample, which has 120,000 or so clones, roughly 87% seen once. Germline V gene data show CDR1 as SGHNT and CDR2 as YENEEA. CDR3 length equals 15 residues. Trimming shortened V by 1 base and J by 0 bases, and 9 bases separated the two germline ends. This TCR came from an adult in good health. The V and J genes are TRBV11-3 and TRBJ1-2; D perhaps matches TRBD1 (5 bases). Here the sequenced sample was peripheral blood, taken on day 0 of AZD1222 vaccination. The CDR3 loop is CASSLVGETNYGYTF. The CDR3 DNA reads TGTGCCAGCAGCTTAGTAGGGGAGACTAACTATGGCTACACCTTC.